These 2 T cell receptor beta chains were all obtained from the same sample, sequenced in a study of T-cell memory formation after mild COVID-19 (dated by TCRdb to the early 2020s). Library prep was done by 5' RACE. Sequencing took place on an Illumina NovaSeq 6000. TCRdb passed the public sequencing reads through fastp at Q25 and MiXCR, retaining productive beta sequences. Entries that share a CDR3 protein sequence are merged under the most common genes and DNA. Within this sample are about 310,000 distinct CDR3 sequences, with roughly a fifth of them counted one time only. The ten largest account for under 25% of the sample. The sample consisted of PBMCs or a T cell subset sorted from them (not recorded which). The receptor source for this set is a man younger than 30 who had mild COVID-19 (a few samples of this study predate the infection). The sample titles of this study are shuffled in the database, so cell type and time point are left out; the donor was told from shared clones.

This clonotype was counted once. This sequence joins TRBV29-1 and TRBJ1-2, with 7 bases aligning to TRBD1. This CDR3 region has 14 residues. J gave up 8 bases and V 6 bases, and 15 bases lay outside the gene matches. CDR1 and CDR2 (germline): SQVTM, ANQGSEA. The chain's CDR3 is CSVTGTRAPVGYTF. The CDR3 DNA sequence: TGCAGCGTGACAGGGACGCGCGCCCCGGTAGGCTACACCTTC. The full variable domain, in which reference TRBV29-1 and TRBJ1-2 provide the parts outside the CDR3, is SAVISQKPSRDICQRGTSLTIQCQVDSQVTMMFWYRQQPGQSLTLIATANQGSEATYESGFVIDKFPISRPNLTFSTLTVSNMSPEDSSIYLCSVTGTRAPVGYTFGSGTRLTVV.

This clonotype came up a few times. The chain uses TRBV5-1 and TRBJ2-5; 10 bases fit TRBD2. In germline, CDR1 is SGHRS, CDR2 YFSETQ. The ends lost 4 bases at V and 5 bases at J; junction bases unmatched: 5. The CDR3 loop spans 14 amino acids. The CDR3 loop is CASSAASGGETQYF. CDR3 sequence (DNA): TGCGCCAGCAGCGCCGCTAGCGGGGGCGAGACCCAGTACTTC.